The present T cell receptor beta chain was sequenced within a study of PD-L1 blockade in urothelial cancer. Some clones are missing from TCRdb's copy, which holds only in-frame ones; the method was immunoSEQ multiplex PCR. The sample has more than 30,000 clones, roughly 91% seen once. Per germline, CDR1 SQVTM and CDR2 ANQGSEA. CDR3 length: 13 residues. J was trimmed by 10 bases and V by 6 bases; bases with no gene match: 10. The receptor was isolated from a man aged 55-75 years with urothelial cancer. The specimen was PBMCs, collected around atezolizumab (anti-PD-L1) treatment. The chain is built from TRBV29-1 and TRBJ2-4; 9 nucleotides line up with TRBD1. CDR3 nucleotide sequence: TGCAGCGTCCTAAGACTGACAGGGGGAATTCAGTACTTC. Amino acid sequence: CSVLRLTGGIQYF.